This passage covers 17 T cell receptor beta chains from one sample sequenced in a study of shared clonotypes between healthy human individuals (TCRdb year 2020). Library preparation employed the immunoSEQ multiplex PCR assay. TCRdb holds this immuneACCESS table with in-frame rearrangements only. Some clones are missing; in checked studies, unresolved V genes explain under half, and the rest has no known cause. The sample records 2 million to 2.5 million clones, nearly 97% of which are singletons. The top ten hold roughly 0.13% of the sample. The specimen sequenced was naive CD4+ T cells sorted from blood. The sample's cell subset or site label, decoded: CD45RA+ positively selected. The receptor source for this set is a man aged 18 to 30 in good health.

The genes are TRBV19 and TRBJ1-1; D uncertain. Trimming removed 5 bases from V and 4 bases from J, with 14 bases in between. Germline V gene data show CDR1 as LNHDA and CDR2 as SQIVND (reference sequence). The CDR3 has 14 residues. This chain's CDR3 is CASSAYFQSTEAFF. The CDR3 DNA sequence: TGTGCCAGTAGTGCCTACTTCCAGAGCACTGAAGCTTTCTTT.

The J gene is TRBJ1-1, the V gene TRBV5-6; the D is unclear. There are 14 residues in the CDR3. Germline-derived CDR1 and CDR2 are SGHDT and YYEEEE. V was shortened by 1 base and J by 1 base, with 8 bases between the two germline ends. The DNA of the CDR3 is TGTGCCAGCAGCTTGTACCGTAGGAACACTGAAGCTTTCTTT. As protein: CASSLYRRNTEAFF.

The CDR3 loop reads CASSFSQRQETQYF. The CDR3 coding sequence is TGTGCCAGCAGCTTTTCACAGCGCCAAGAGACCCAGTACTTC. The gene calls are TRBV5-8 and TRBJ2-5; D gene uncertain. CDR1 SGHTS and CDR2 YDEGEE come from the germline V gene. Trimming took off 2 bases at V and 1 base at J, with 9 bases between the two ends. The CDR3 consists of 14 residues.

This CDR3 reads CASSEGAGGTDTQYF. CDR3 DNA sequence: TGTGCCAGCAGTGAAGGGGCGGGAGGTACAGATACGCAGTATTTT. The chain joins TRBV2 to TRBJ2-3; 8 bases are shared with TRBD2. Germline loops: CDR1 SNHLY, CDR2 FYNNEI. The junction had 3 bases not matched to a gene; V was cut back by 1 base and J by 3 bases. This CDR3 region has 15 residues.

With respect to this clone: The missing conserved phenylalanine or tryptophan at the end of this CDR3 makes a read error likely. This sequence joins TRBV7-9 and TRBJ1-1; no clear D gene. The V gene lost 3 bases and the J gene lost 6 bases, with 2 bases spanning the gap. The CDR3 runs to 10 residues. The germline CDR1 and CDR2 sequences are SEHNR and FQNEAQ (reference sequence). In nucleotides, the CDR3 is TGTGCCAGCAGCTTTTCTGAAGCTTTCCTT. Protein: CASSFSEAFL.

This clone has just one count. The rearrangement uses TRBV30 and TRBJ2-7, with a weak D call TRBD2 (5 bases). The CDR3 loop spans 13 amino acids. Germline-derived CDR1 and CDR2 are GTSNPN and SVGIG (reference sequence). V was cut by 1 base and J by 0 bases, with 7 bases left in between. DNA of the CDR3: TGTGCCTGGAGTGGAGGGTACTCCTACGAGCAGTACTTC. Its protein product is CAWSGGYSYEQYF.

The chain has TRBV27 and TRBJ1-3; D is unresolved. This CDR3 comprises 13 residues. Germline lookup yields CDR1 MNHEY and CDR2 SMNVEV (reference sequence). With 6 bases removed from V and 4 bases from J, the gap between germline ends came to 10 bases. The CDR3 sequence is CASSVVGGNTIYF. CDR3 DNA sequence: TGTGCCAGCAGCGTGGTTGGCGGAAACACCATATATTTT.

J is TRBJ2-1 and V is TRBV7-6; 13 bases align to TRBD2. The CDR3 is made up of 15 amino acids. Per germline, CDR1 SGHVS and CDR2 FNYEAQ. Trimming removed 4 bases from V and 8 bases from J; junction bases left unmatched: 5. CDR3: CASSSGTSGKDEQFF. CDR3 nucleotide sequence: TGTGCCAGCAGCTCCGGGACTAGCGGGAAGGATGAGCAGTTCTTC.

V and J are TRBV4-1 and TRBJ1-4, with D possibly TRBD1 on 6 matching bases. This CDR3 has 17 amino acids. Trimming shortened V by 0 bases and J by 0 bases, and 11 bases separated the two germline ends. CDR1 MGHRA and CDR2 YSYEKL come from the germline V gene. CDR3 in amino acids: CASSQEGATSTNEKLFF. In DNA form, the CDR3 reads TGCGCCAGCAGCCAAGAGGGGGCCACCTCAACTAATGAAAAACTGTTTTTT.

The chain joins TRBV29-1 to TRBJ2-7, with a tentative D call TRBD2 (5 bases). The germline gives CDR1 SQVTM, CDR2 ANQGSEA. Trimming removed 6 bases from V and 2 bases from J, with 14 bases in between. The CDR3 has 13 amino acids. CDR3 DNA: TGCAGCGTGAACACTAGGCCCCCCTACGAGCAGTACTTC. Translating gives CSVNTRPPYEQYF.

This rearrangement joins TRBV28 to TRBJ1-2; D call uncertain. The germline V gene encodes CDR1 MDHEN and CDR2 SYDVKM. CDR3 length: 10 amino acids. Deletions cut 5 bases from V and 9 bases from J, with 7 bases between. The CDR3 spells CASSGLRYTF. DNA of the CDR3: TGTGCCAGCAGTGGCCTGCGCTACACCTTC.

V is TRBV6-5 and J is TRBJ1-4; the D is unclear. The CDR3 sequence is 12 residues long. Trimming removed 5 bases from V and 7 bases from J, with 8 bases in between. Looked up from germline, CDR1 is MNHEY and CDR2 is SVGAGI. CDR3 DNA sequence: TGTGCCAGCAGTCCGTTGGGTGAAAAACTGTTTTTT. Its protein is CASSPLGEKLFF.

The chain carries TRBV9 and TRBJ1-2, with D maybe TRBD1 (6 bases). V was trimmed by 3 bases and J by 4 bases, leaving 13 bases between them. Germline V gene sequence: CDR1 SGDLS, CDR2 YYNGEE. The CDR3 extends over 14 amino acids. This chain's CDR3 is CASSEQGVPYGYTF. The CDR3 coding sequence is TGTGCCAGCAGCGAACAGGGCGTTCCCTATGGCTACACCTTC.

This rearrangement joins TRBV29-1 to TRBJ2-7; D unresolved. Germline V gene data show CDR1 as SQVTM and CDR2 as ANQGSEA. The CDR3 is made up of 14 amino acids. With 0 bases removed from V and 6 bases from J, the gap between germline ends came to 15 bases. The CDR3 here is CSVEDGWLVGEQYF. CDR3 bases: TGCAGCGTTGAAGACGGGTGGTTGGTGGGCGAGCAGTACTTC.

This chain uses TRBV27 with TRBJ2-7, with D perhaps TRBD1 (6 bases). The CDR3 sequence is 15 residues long. Trimming removed 6 bases from V and 3 bases from J, with 18 bases in between. CDR1 and CDR2 from the germline V gene are MNHEY and SMNVEV (reference sequence). The CDR3 region has the DNA TGTGCCAGCAGACCTCACCGGGACAACCTCTACGAGCAGTACTTC. Its translation: CASRPHRDNLYEQYF.

The V call is TRBV7-2, the J call TRBJ1-2, with D perhaps TRBD1 (6 bases). This CDR3 is built from 15 residues. The germline V and J ends were trimmed by 1 base and 7 bases, with 16 bases remaining between them. CDR1 and CDR2 from the germline V gene are SGHTA and FQGNSA. CDR3 sequence reads: CASSLGGPPAPGYTF. The CDR3 DNA reads as TGTGCCAGCAGCTTAGGGGGGCCCCCAGCGCCTGGCTACACCTTC.

In the case of this clone: Distinct nucleotide sequences in the sample also encode this CDR3. This chain uses TRBV5-1 with TRBJ1-1; 8 nucleotides align to TRBD1. Germline CDR1 is SGHRS and CDR2 is YFSETQ. V shed 0 bases and J 1 base; nucleotides not matched to a gene: 2. The CDR3 runs to 15 residues. CDR3 loop: CASSLAGGSNTEAFF. For the CDR3, the DNA is TGCGCCAGCAGCTTGGCAGGGGGCTCGAACACTGAAGCTTTCTTT. Full variable domain (remainder filled in from reference TRBV5-1 and TRBJ1-1): KAGVTQTPRYLIKTRGQQVTLSCSPISGHRSVSWYQQTPGQGLQFLFEYFSETQRNKGNFPGRFSGRQFSNSRSEMNVSTLELGDSALYLCASSLAGGSNTEAFFGQGTRLTVV.